This T cell receptor beta chain was retrieved from a study of cytomegalovirus exposure and HLA in healthy donors. Study results and caveats: The majority of TCR sequences were rare, yet some public TCRs appeared in many donors.

Amplification used 60 Vbeta primers and 13 Jbeta primers. Sequenced by immunoSEQ multiplex PCR; TCRdb stores in-frame clones only, minus some. The sample holds tens of thousands of clones, approximately 67% seen once. In the case of this clone: Antigen: not known.

Looked up from germline, CDR1 is SGHVS and CDR2 is FQNEAQ. J was trimmed by 3 bases and V by 0 bases; bases with no gene match: 6. This CDR3 comprises 16 residues. The chain is built from TRBV7-8 and TRBJ2-3; 7 bases map to TRBD1. The receptor was isolated from a man aged 40-49 years in good health and CMV-seropositive. The sequencing input was PBMCs. CDR3 sequence (DNA): TGTGCCAGCAGCTTAGCAACCGGGACAGTGACAGATACGCAGTATTTT. Translating it yields CASSLATGTVTDTQYF.